This T cell receptor beta chain came from a study of tumor T cells in aggressive B-cell lymphoma. Germline V lookup: CDR1 MDHEN, CDR2 SYDVKM. The CDR3 runs 15 residues. V shed 3 bases and J shed 6 bases, with 14 bases lying between them. TCRdb's copy holds only in-frame clones and misses some; the assay was immunoSEQ multiplex PCR. The sample has approximately 12,000 clones, 89% seen once. Material for sequencing was tumor tissue. V gene TRBV28 combines with J gene TRBJ2-2; D is perhaps TRBD2 (6 bases). This TCR was recovered from an adult with diffuse large B cell lymphoma. CDR3 bases: TGTGCCAGCAGTTTCCGGGGGAAGGCCGCCGGGGAGCTGTTTTTT. Translated, it gives CASSFRGKAAGELFF.